This TCR beta chain was observed in a study of vaccination effects on CD4 cells after COVID-19. General study findings and limits: Convalescent patients were scarce in the study, and it lacked early post-infection timepoints.

A few counts support this clone. Its antigen is not known. The CDR3 spans 15 residues. Trimming cost V 3 bases and J 5 bases; bases outside gene matches: 5. Germline V CDR1 and CDR2: MNHNS, SASEGT. Sequencing followed a ViraFEST assay step that expanded antigen-specific CD4+ T cells with viral peptide pools. Subsequent to a culture period of nine to ten days, CD4+ T cells were isolated. PCR showed that the person got SARS-CoV-2 infection at some point between March and December 2020. Here immunoSEQ multiplex PCR was the method, and the copy in TCRdb shows in-frame clones only, minus some. The table lists more than 35,000 clones, approximately 72% of them singletons.

The TCR sequence derives from a human donor who had a prior SARS-CoV-2 infection. Here the sequenced sample was CD4+ T cells from PBMCs cultured with HCoV-NL63 spike peptides, taken before COVID-19 vaccination. The chain is built from TRBV6-1 and TRBJ1-1; 11 bases are a match to TRBD1. CDR3: CASSDRDRGGTEAFF. In DNA form, the CDR3 reads TGTGCCAGCAGTGACCGGGACAGGGGGGGGACTGAAGCTTTCTTT.